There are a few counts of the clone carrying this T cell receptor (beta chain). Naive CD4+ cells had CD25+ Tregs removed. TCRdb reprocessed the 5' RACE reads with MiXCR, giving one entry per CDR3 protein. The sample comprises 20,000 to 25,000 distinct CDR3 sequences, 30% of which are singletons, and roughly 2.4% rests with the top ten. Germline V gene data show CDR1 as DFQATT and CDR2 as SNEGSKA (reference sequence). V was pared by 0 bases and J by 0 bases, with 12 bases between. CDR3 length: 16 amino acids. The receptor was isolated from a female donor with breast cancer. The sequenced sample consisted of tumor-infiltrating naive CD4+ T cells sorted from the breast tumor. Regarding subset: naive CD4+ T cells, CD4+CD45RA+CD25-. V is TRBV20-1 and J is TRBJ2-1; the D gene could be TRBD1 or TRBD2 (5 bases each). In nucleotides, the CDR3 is TGCAGTGCTAGAGATCGTCGGGGCCCCTCCTACAATGAGCAGTTCTTC. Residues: CSARDRRGPSYNEQFF.